This TCR beta chain was captured by sequencing in a study of cytomegalovirus exposure and HLA in healthy donors. Study results and limitations: The number of N-insertions in an Asian-associated ancestry cluster was reportedly below the approximately 700-donor mean in a later analysis.

The length of the CDR3 is 14 residues. Germline lookup yields CDR1 LNHDA and CDR2 SQIVND (reference sequence). The junction had 3 bases not matched to a gene; V was cut back by 5 bases and J by 3 bases. In the PCR, 60 Vbeta and 13 Jbeta primers were used. Profiling relied on immunoSEQ multiplex PCR, and the TCRdb table lists in-frame clones only, not all of them. Reported are tens of thousands of clones; the ten largest clones contain more than 9.5%. Concerning this clone: Its antigen is unidentified.

The gene calls are TRBV19 and TRBJ1-2; 10 bases align to TRBD1. Sequenced sample: PBMCs. This TCR was sampled from a woman in her forties or fifties in good health and CMV-seropositive. Here the CDR3 reads CASSAGQGYYGYTF. The CDR3 DNA is TGTGCCAGTAGTGCGGGACAGGGGTACTATGGCTACACCTTC.